The source of this T cell receptor (beta chain) is a study of blood T cell repertoires in COVID-19. The CDR3 runs to 14 residues. Germline V gene data show CDR1 as GTSNPN and CDR2 as SVGIG (reference sequence). Unmatched junction bases numbered 2, after V lost 2 bases and J lost 1 base. This table comes from immunoSEQ multiplex PCR, and its TCRdb copy is limited to in-frame clones, with some not included. The profile shows a few hundred thousand clones, roughly 85% of them singletons. The chain recombines TRBV30 with TRBJ1-5, with 7 positions matching TRBD1. This TCR came from a woman aged 45-60 years who had recovered from COVID-19. Input material: PBMCs or T cells enriched from blood (not recorded which). The CDR3 reads CAWSNRGSNQPQHF. For the CDR3, the DNA is TGTGCCTGGAGTAACAGGGGCAGCAATCAGCCCCAGCATTTT.